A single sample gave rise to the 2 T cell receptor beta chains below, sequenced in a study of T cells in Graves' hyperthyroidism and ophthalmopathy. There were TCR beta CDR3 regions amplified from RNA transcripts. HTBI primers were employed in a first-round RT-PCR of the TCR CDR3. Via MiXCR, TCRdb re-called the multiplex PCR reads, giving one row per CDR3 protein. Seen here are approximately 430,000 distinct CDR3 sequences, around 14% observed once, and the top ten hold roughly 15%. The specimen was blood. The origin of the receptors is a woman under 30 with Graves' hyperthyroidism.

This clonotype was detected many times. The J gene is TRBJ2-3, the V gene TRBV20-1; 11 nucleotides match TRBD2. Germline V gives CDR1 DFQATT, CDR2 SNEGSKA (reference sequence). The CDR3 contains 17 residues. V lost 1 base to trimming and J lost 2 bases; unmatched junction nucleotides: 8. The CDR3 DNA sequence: TGCAGTGCTAGAGGGACTCCGGGACTAGCGGACACAGATACGCAGTATTTT. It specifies CSARGTPGLADTDTQYF.

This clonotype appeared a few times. The CDR3, as DNA: TGCAGTGCTAGAGGGCGAAGCTCCTACAATGAGCAGTTCTTC. Its translation is CSARGRSSYNEQFF. The chain employs TRBV20-1 and TRBJ2-1; D ambiguous. V was pared by 1 base and J by 0 bases, with 7 bases between. The CDR3 consists of 14 residues. CDR1 and CDR2 from the germline V gene are DFQATT and SNEGSKA (reference sequence).